This passage covers 25 T cell receptor beta chains from one sample sequenced in a study of shared T cell receptors in the human thymus. The data were produced by immunoSEQ multiplex PCR, yet TCRdb's version contains in-frame clones alone and is incomplete. The sample contains 500,000 to 850,000 clones, about 89% of which appear only once. The same sample was also used in a study of human thymus T cells.

Sequencing was done on a sample of thymocytes. All receptors derive from a boy under two years old with a congenital heart defect.

This clone was seen once. The chain carries TRBV11-2 and TRBJ2-7; weak D call: TRBD2 (6 bases). This CDR3 spans 16 amino acids. Germline V gene lookup returns CDR1 SGHAT and CDR2 FQNNGV. V shed 0 bases and J shed 4 bases, with 16 bases lying between them. CDR3 sequence (DNA): TGTGCCAGCAGCTTAGATCTAGGAGGGAGCGGTTACGAGCAGTACTTC. Translating it yields CASSLDLGGSGYEQYF. Supplemented by reference TRBV11-2 and TRBJ2-7, the full variable domain reads EAGVAQSPRYKIIEKRQSVAFWCNPISGHATLYWYQQILGQGPKLLIQFQNNGVVDDSQLPKDRFSAERLKGVDSTLKIQPAKLEDSAVYLCASSLDLGGSGYEQYFGPGTRLTVT.

Concerning this clone itself: This CDR3 is also generated by other DNA sequences in the sample. The chain has TRBV5-1 and TRBJ1-5, with D tentatively TRBD1 (6 bases). The CDR3 covers 14 residues. Per the germline V gene, CDR1 is SGHRS and CDR2 is YFSETQ. The V and J ends lost 4 bases and 3 bases respectively, with 11 bases between them. CDR3 amino acids: CASSPGQNNQPQHF. In DNA form, the CDR3 reads TGCGCCAGCAGCCCCGGACAGAACAATCAGCCCCAGCATTTT.

Comment on this clone: Other nucleotide sequences from this sample produce the same CDR3. The V call is TRBV6-5, the J call TRBJ1-6; 7 bases match TRBD1. This CDR3 region has 14 residues. Germline V gene lookup returns CDR1 MNHEY and CDR2 SVGAGI. J gave up 6 bases and V 6 bases, and 5 bases lay outside the gene matches. CDR3 loop: CASSHRGFNSPLHF. The CDR3 nucleotides are TGTGCCAGCAGCCACAGGGGTTTTAATTCACCCCTCCACTTT.

The chain employs TRBV28 and TRBJ1-1; 10 bases map to TRBD1. The CDR3 spans 16 residues. V lost 5 bases to trimming and J lost 1 base; unmatched junction nucleotides: 7. The germline CDR1 and CDR2 sequences are MDHEN and SYDVKM. CDR3 sequence: CASSDRDRGRNTEAFF. As DNA, the CDR3 is TGTGCCAGCAGTGACCGGGACAGGGGACGGAACACTGAAGCTTTCTTT.

This clone appeared once. The CDR3 carries no conserved terminal phenylalanine or tryptophan, so it likely arises from a read error. The limits of the CDR3 on the DNA are not certain, so only TCRdb's listed CDR3 is given. The chain couples TRBV21-1 to TRBJ1-2; TRBD1 is taken as the D call from the table, unchecked against the DNA. TRBV21-1 is a pseudogene segment. The CDR3 is 14 residues long, ends included. The CDR3: CASSFPERYRGRSV.

This clone is a singleton in its sample. The rearrangement joins TRBV15 to TRBJ2-2, with TRBD1 identical over 7 bases. With 2 bases clipped from V and 6 bases from J, the junction kept 3 bases outside the gene matches. CDR1 and CDR2 from the germline V gene are LNHNV and YYDKDF (reference sequence). This CDR3 has 14 amino acids. For the CDR3, the DNA is TGTGCCACCAGCAGATACAGGGGTGCCGGGGAGCTGTTTTTT. This codes for CATSRYRGAGELFF. Combining the CDR3 with reference TRBV15 and TRBJ2-2 gives the whole variable domain DAMVIQNPRYQVTQFGKPVTLSCSQTLNHNVMYWYQQKSSQAPKLLFHYYDKDFNNEADTPDNFQSRRPNTSFCFLDIRSPGLGDTAMYLCATSRYRGAGELFFGEGSRLTVL.

The gene calls are TRBV5-1 and TRBJ1-1; a weak D match, TRBD1 (5 bases). CDR1 and CDR2 from the germline V gene are SGHRS and YFSETQ. V was shortened by 4 bases and J by 4 bases, with 26 bases between the two germline ends. The length of the CDR3 is 18 residues. For the CDR3, the DNA is TGCGCCAGCAGCCGGGGGGAAGACAGTATAATCGGGGTCACTGAAGCTTTCTTT. Amino acid sequence: CASSRGEDSIIGVTEAFF.

This clone has a handful of counts. The rearrangement joins TRBV28 to TRBJ1-5; possible D gene TRBD1, 5 bases. Germline V gene lookup returns CDR1 MDHEN and CDR2 SYDVKM. Deletions cut 6 bases from V and 3 bases from J, with 12 bases between. The CDR3 totals 14 residues. For the CDR3, the DNA is TGTGCCAGCAGCCTTGGGGCCCCCAATCAGCCCCAGCATTTT. Translating gives CASSLGAPNQPQHF.

The chain combines TRBV25-1 with TRBJ2-7; 9 bases line up with TRBD1. There are 17 residues in the CDR3. Trimming cost V 4 bases and J 4 bases; bases outside gene matches: 14. Germline-derived CDR1 and CDR2 are MGHDK and SYGVNS. In nucleotides, the CDR3 is TGTGCCAGCAGTGGTTGCACTGGACAGGGGAGGCGATACGAGCAGTACTTC. This encodes CASSGCTGQGRRYEQYF.

The rearrangement joins TRBV27 to TRBJ2-7; 8 nucleotides align to TRBD1. CDR3 size: 17 residues. The J segment lost 3 bases and the V segment lost 5 bases, leaving 15 bases of the junction unmatched. The V gene's germline CDR1 is MNHEY and CDR2 SMNVEV (reference sequence). Here the CDR3 reads CASSPLGQAKRVYEQYF. CDR3 bases: TGTGCCAGCAGTCCCCTGGGACAGGCAAAAAGAGTCTACGAGCAGTACTTC.

The chain links TRBV14 to TRBJ2-4; TRBD1 agrees at 8 bases. Germline lookup yields CDR1 SGHDN and CDR2 FVKESK. The CDR3 consists of 15 residues. Trimming cost V 1 base and J 8 bases; bases outside gene matches: 7. CDR3 protein: CASSQGRDRPDIQYF. The CDR3 DNA sequence: TGTGCCAGCAGCCAAGGTAGGGACAGGCCGGACATTCAGTACTTC.

The sample holds one count of this clone. The CDR3 spells CASSLQGRDTQYF. The CDR3 coding sequence is TGTGCCAGCAGCTTGCAGGGAAGAGATACGCAGTATTTT. The V call is TRBV5-4, the J call TRBJ2-3; the D gene is possibly TRBD1 (5 bases). Germline lookup yields CDR1 SGHNT and CDR2 YYREEE (reference sequence). The V and J ends lost 1 base and 5 bases respectively, with 8 bases between them. The CDR3 totals 13 residues.

The chain is built from TRBV29-1 and TRBJ1-4; D is undetermined. Germline loops: CDR1 SQVTM, CDR2 ANQGSEA. This CDR3 has 17 amino acids. Trimming left V 4 bases short and J 0 bases short, with 18 bases between. DNA for the CDR3: TGCAGCGTTGGAGGGAACAAAAAGGGATCAACTAATGAAAAACTGTTTTTT. Amino acid sequence: CSVGGNKKGSTNEKLFF.

V usage is TRBV29-1 and J usage is TRBJ2-3, with a weak D call TRBD2 (5 bases). The germline V and J ends were trimmed by 4 bases and 2 bases, with 19 bases remaining between them. CDR3 length: 16 residues. The germline CDR1 and CDR2 sequences are SQVTM and ANQGSEA. The CDR3 bases are TGCAGCGTTGGGGCAGCCTATCGGGGTATCACAGATACGCAGTATTTT. It encodes CSVGAAYRGITDTQYF.

This chain uses TRBV7-8 with TRBJ2-7, with 9 nucleotides matching TRBD1. V gave up 5 bases and J gave up 4 bases; unmatched junction bases: 15. The V gene's germline CDR1 is SGHVS and CDR2 FQNEAQ. The CDR3 consists of 17 residues. CDR3 loop: CASSKGRDRAGDYEQYF. DNA for the CDR3: TGTGCCAGCAGCAAAGGAAGGGACAGGGCTGGCGATTACGAGCAGTACTTC.

This chain links TRBV28 with TRBJ2-7; TRBD2 matches 9 bases. This CDR3 has 15 amino acids. Trimming at V came to 8 bases and at J to 1 base, leaving 9 bases not matched to a gene. Germline V gene sequence: CDR1 MDHEN, CDR2 SYDVKM. The CDR3 sequence: CASRTGSGSSYEQYF. The DNA of the CDR3 is TGTGCCAGCCGCACCGGTAGCGGGAGTTCCTACGAGCAGTACTTC.

The chain has TRBV7-9 and TRBJ1-2; D gene uncertain. Germline loops: CDR1 SEHNR, CDR2 FQNEAQ (reference sequence). This CDR3 spans 15 amino acids. The V gene lost 4 bases and the J gene lost 8 bases, with 20 bases spanning the gap. The CDR3 is CASSCERATKRGYTF. CDR3 nucleotides: TGTGCCAGCAGCTGCGAACGGGCCACGAAGCGGGGCTACACCTTC.

The CDR3 bases are TGTGCCAGCAGCGACACAGGGGGTCGCGAGCAGTACTTC. It specifies CASSDTGGREQYF. The rearrangement uses TRBV11-2 and TRBJ2-7, with 8 bases fitting TRBD1. Germline-derived CDR1 and CDR2 are SGHAT and FQNNGV. V trimming: 5 bases; J trimming: 6 bases; junction bases outside the gene matches: 6. The CDR3 spans 13 residues.

The rearrangement joins TRBV7-9 to TRBJ1-2; 8 nucleotides line up with TRBD1. The CDR3 loop spans 15 amino acids. Germline CDR1 reads SEHNR; CDR2 reads FQNEAQ (reference sequence). The trim removed 0 bases at V and 9 bases at J, leaving 9 bases unmatched. CDR3 amino acids: CASSLADRVKGCYTF. For the CDR3, the DNA is TGTGCCAGCAGCTTAGCGGACAGGGTGAAGGGGTGCTACACCTTC.

V gene TRBV18 combines with J gene TRBJ1-2; 9 bases agree with TRBD1. Trimming removed 2 bases from V and 7 bases from J; junction bases left unmatched: 5. Germline V lookup: CDR1 KGHSH, CDR2 LQKENI. The CDR3 spans 14 residues. The CDR3 sequence is CASSPTGGSGGYTF. The DNA of the CDR3 is TGTGCCAGCTCACCAACAGGGGGCAGTGGTGGCTACACCTTC.

This clone was detected once. The chain carries TRBV28 and TRBJ2-7; weak D call: TRBD2 (6 bases). Trimming stripped 6 bases from V and 4 bases from J, with 16 bases between. CDR1 is MDHEN and CDR2 is SYDVKM in the germline V gene. The CDR3 loop spans 14 amino acids. This CDR3 reads CASRLGGLVYEQYF. The CDR3, as DNA: TGTGCCAGCAGGTTGGGAGGCCTGGTATACGAGCAGTACTTC.

This clone has just one count. The chain combines TRBV27 with TRBJ2-2; 7 positions agree with TRBD2. From germline, CDR1 is MNHEY and CDR2 SMNVEV (reference sequence). The CDR3 is made up of 15 amino acids. Unmatched junction bases numbered 7, after V lost 6 bases and J lost 3 bases. CDR3 region: CASSRLAPDTGELFF. In DNA form, the CDR3 reads TGTGCCAGCAGCCGACTAGCCCCCGACACCGGGGAGCTGTTTTTT.

The rearrangement joins TRBV7-3 to TRBJ2-5; TRBD1 agrees at 8 bases. Germline values: CDR1 SGHTA, CDR2 FQGTGA. The CDR3 has 15 amino acids. Losses at the gene ends were 5 bases for V and 4 bases for J; bases not matched to a gene: 9. In DNA form, the CDR3 reads TGTGCCAGCAGCCTGGCAGGGGGCCGGTCAGAGACCCAGTACTTC. Translating it yields CASSLAGGRSETQYF.

This chain uses TRBV18 with TRBJ2-3, with TRBD1 matching over 10 bases. Germline V gives CDR1 KGHSH, CDR2 LQKENI. J gave up 1 base and V 3 bases, and 7 bases lay outside the gene matches. The CDR3 spans 17 residues. The CDR3 reads CASSPRGDRGRTDTQYF. For the CDR3, the DNA is TGTGCCAGCTCACCCCGAGGAGACAGGGGGCGCACAGATACGCAGTATTTT.

The rearrangement links TRBV6-5 to TRBJ1-2; 8 bases are shared with TRBD1. Germline loops: CDR1 MNHEY, CDR2 SVGAGI. This CDR3 is 14 amino acids long. The V segment lost 6 bases and the J segment 4 bases; nucleotides outside the gene matches: 7. The CDR3 nucleotides read TGTGCCAGCAGCCCCGGACAGGGAGGCTATGGCTACACCTTC. The encoded protein is CASSPGQGGYGYTF.